This T cell receptor (beta chain) emerged from a study of cytomegalovirus exposure and HLA in healthy donors. Turning to the study itself: The use of the same platform for the 120 validation repertoires and the roughly 680 first-cohort repertoires was reported by a later analysis. Study conclusions and caveats: The tendency of first-cohort TCR clusters to co-occur in the roughly 110 validation repertoires was the finding of a later analysis.

This CDR3 spans 17 amino acids. The V end was cut by 2 bases, the J end by 1 base, with 18 bases between. From germline, CDR1 is SGHTA and CDR2 FQGNSA. In regard to this clone: As yet, its antigen is unknown.

Donors came from a validation cohort of 95 to 150 subjects, distinct from the first 666-subject cohort. Sequencing was performed with immunoSEQ multiplex PCR; in TCRdb, only in-frame clones are kept and a portion is missing. The repertoire includes roughly 130,000 clones, more than 80% of them detected once, and 6.2% sits in the top ten. Sequencing was performed on PBMCs. The rearrangement links TRBV7-2 to TRBJ2-7; D gene uncertain. The receptor was derived from a woman aged 25 to 45 in good health and CMV-seropositive. In DNA, the CDR3 is TGTGCCAGCAGCTTACCCCCATCAAGCGTGTGGTCCTACGAGCAGTACTTC. Translating it yields CASSLPPSSVWSYEQYF.